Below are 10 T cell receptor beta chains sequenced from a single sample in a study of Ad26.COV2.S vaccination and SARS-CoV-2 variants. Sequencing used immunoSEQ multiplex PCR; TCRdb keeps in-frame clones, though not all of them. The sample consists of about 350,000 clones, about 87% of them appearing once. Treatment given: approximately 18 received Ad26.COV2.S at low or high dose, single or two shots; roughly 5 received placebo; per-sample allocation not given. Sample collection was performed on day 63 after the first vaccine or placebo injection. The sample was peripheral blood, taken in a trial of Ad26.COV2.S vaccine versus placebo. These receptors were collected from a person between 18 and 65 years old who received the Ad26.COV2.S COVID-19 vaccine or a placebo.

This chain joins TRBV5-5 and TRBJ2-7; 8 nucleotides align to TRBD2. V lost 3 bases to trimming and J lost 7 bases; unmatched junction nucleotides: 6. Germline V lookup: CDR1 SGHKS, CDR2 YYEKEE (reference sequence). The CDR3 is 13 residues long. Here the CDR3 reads CASSWSGGREQYF. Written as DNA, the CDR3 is TGTGCCAGCAGCTGGAGCGGGGGACGGGAGCAGTACTTC.

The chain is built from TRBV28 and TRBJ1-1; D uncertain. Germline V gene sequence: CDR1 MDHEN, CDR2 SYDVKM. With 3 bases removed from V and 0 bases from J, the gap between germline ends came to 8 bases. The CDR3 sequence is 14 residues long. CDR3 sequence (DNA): TGTGCCAGCAGTTTGAGACAATTGAACACTGAAGCTTTCTTT. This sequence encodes CASSLRQLNTEAFF.

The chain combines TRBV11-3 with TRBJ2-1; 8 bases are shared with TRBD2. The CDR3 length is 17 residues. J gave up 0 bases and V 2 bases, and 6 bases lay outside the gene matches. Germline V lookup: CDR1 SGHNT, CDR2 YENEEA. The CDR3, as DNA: TGTGCCAGCAGCTTATTCGCGGCGGGGGGCTCCTACAATGAGCAGTTCTTC. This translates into CASSLFAAGGSYNEQFF.

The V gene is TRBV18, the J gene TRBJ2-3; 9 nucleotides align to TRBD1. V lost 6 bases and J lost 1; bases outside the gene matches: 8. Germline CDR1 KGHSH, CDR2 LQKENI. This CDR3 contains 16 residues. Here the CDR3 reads CASSPPGQGRTDTQYF. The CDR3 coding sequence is TGTGCCAGCTCGCCCCCGGGACAGGGACGCACAGATACGCAGTATTTT.

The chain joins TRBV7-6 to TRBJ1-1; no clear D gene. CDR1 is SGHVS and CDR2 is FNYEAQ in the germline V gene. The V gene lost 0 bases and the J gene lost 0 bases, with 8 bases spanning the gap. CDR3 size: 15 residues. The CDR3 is CASSLAGGLNTEAFF. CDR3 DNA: TGTGCCAGCAGCTTAGCAGGAGGTCTGAACACTGAAGCTTTCTTT.

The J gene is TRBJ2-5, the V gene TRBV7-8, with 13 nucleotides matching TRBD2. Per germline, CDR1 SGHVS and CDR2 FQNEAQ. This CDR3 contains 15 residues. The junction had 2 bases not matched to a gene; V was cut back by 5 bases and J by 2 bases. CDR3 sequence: CASSLGLAGQETQYF. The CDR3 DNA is TGTGCCAGCAGCCTGGGACTAGCGGGGCAAGAGACCCAGTACTTC.

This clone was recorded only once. The CDR3 loop reads CASSLTGRFNTEAFF. CDR3 DNA: TGTGCCAGCAGCTTAACAGGACGGTTTAACACTGAAGCTTTCTTT. The chain is built from TRBV7-6 and TRBJ1-1; D may be TRBD1 (5 bases). The CDR3 extends over 15 amino acids. Trimming shortened V by 2 bases and J by 2 bases, and 12 bases separated the two germline ends. Germline V gene sequence: CDR1 SGHVS, CDR2 FNYEAQ.

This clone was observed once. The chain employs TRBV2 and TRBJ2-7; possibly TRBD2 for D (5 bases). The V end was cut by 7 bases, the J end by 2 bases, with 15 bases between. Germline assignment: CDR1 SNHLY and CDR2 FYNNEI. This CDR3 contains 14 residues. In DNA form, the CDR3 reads TGTGCCAGCACTTCAGTGAAGAGGGCCTACGAGCAGTACTTC. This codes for CASTSVKRAYEQYF. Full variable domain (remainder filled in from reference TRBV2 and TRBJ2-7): EPEVTQTPSHQVTQMGQEVILRCVPISNHLYFYWYRQILGQKVEFLVSFYNNEISEKSEIFDDQFSVERPDGSNFTLKIRSTKLEDSAMYFCASTSVKRAYEQYFGPGTRLTVT.

Written as DNA, the CDR3 is TGCGCCAGCAGCCACCTCGACAGGGCTAAGCTAAAGAACACCGGGGAGCTGTTTTTT. This codes for CASSHLDRAKLKNTGELFF. This sequence joins TRBV4-1 and TRBJ2-2; 7 bases fit TRBD1. The CDR3 sequence is 19 residues long. After removal of 3 bases from V and 1 base from J, the junction contained 14 bases not matched to a gene. Germline CDR1 is MGHRA and CDR2 is YSYEKL.

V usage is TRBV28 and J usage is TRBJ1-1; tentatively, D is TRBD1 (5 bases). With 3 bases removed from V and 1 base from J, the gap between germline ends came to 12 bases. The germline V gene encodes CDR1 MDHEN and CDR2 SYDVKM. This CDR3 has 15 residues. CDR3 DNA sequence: TGTGCCAGCAGTTTGGATCCAGGGCCGAACACTGAAGCTTTCTTT. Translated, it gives CASSLDPGPNTEAFF.